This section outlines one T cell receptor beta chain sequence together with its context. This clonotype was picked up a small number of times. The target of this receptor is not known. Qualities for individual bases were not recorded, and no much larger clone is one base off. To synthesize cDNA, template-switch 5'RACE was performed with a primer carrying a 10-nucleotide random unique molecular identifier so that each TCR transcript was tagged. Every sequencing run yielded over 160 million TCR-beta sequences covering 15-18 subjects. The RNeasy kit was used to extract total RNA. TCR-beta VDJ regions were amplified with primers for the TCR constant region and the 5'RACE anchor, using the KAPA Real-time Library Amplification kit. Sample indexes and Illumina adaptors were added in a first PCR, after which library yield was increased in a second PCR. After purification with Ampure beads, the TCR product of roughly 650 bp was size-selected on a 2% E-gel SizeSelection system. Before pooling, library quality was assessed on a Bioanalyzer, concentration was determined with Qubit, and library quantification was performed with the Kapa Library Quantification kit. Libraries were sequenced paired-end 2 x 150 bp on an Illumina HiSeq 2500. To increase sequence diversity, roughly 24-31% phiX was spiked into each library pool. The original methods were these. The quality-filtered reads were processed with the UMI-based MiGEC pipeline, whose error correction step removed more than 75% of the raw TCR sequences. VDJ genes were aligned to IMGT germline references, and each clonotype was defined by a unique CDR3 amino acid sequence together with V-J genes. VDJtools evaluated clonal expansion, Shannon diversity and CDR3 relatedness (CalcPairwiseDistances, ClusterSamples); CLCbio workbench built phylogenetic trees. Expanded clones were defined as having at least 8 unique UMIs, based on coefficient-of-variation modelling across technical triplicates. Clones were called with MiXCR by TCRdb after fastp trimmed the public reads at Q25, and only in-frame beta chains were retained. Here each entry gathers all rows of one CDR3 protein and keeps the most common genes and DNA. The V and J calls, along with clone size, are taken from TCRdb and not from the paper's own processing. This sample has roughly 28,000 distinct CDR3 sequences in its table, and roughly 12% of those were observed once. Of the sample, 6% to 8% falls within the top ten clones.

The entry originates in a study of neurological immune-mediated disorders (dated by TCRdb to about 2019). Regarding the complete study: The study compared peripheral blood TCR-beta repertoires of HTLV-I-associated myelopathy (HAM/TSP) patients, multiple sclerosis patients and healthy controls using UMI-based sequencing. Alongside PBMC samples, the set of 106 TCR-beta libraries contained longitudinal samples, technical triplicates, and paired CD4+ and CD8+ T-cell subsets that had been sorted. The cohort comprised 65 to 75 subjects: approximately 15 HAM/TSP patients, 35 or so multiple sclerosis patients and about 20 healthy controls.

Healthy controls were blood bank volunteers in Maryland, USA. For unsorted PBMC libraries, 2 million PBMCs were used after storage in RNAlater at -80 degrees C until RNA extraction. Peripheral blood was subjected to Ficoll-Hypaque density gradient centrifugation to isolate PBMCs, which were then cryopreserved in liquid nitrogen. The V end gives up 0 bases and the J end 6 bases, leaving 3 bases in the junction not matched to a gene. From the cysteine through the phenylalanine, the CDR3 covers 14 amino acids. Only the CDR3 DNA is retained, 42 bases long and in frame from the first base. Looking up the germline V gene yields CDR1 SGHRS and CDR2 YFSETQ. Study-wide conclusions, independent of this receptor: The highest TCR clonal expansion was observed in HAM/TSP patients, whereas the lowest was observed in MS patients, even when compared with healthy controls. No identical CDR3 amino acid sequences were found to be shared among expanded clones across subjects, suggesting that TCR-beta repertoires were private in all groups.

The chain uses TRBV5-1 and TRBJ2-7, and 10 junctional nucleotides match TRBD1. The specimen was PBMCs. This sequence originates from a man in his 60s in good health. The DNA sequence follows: TGCGCCAGCAGCTTGGGACAGGGGGCTAGCGAGCAGTACTTC. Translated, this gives CASSLGQGASEQYF.